The sample holds many counts of the clone carrying this TCR beta chain. Its matching antigen is unknown. The CDR3 is made up of 14 amino acids. Germline V gene sequence: CDR1 MDHEN, CDR2 SYDVKM. V was pared by 6 bases and J by 0 bases, with 9 bases between. The sample comes from a study of T-cell reconstitution after alpha-beta-depleted transplantation in children. Study-wide points: Alpha-beta T cells about two months after transplant reportedly derived from several hundred expanded graft clones. There were some patients whose high TCRbeta diversity at day 60 came from surviving recipient T cells and thymic progenitors. Most T-cell counts and diversity one year after the transplant came from T cells that were newly produced.

Preparation of the TCRbeta library was carried out with unique molecular identifiers. TCRdb independently ran MiXCR on the PCR reads; one entry per CDR3 protein. The table shows over 200,000 distinct CDR3 sequences, with 9.5% to 13% occurring only once. Sequenced material: PBMCs, taken before TCRalphabeta/CD19-depleted stem cell transplant. This receptor was taken from a child younger than two with acute myeloid leukemia, due to receive a stem cell transplant. V usage is TRBV28 and J usage is TRBJ1-3; no firm D call. The CDR3 DNA reads as TGTGCCAGCAGGGGGTGGATCTCTGGAAACACCATATATTTT. Its protein is CASRGWISGNTIYF.